Included here is one TCR beta chain sequence, with context. Clones were read by immunoSEQ multiplex PCR, and TCRdb kept only the in-frame ones, dropping some. Of under 200,000 clones listed, around 87% are singletons. The CDR3 totals 16 residues. Between the trimmed V and J ends, which lost 4 bases and 2 bases, there was a span of 15 bases. Germline assignment: CDR1 MNHNS and CDR2 SASEGT. This sample was included in a study of blood T cell repertoires in COVID-19. Study information: Italy, Spain and the United States were the sources of the convalescent and acute COVID-19 samples.

This TCR derives from a man between 60 and 75 years old with COVID-19, enrolled during active disease. The chain uses TRBV6-1 and TRBJ1-5; D possibly corresponds to TRBD1 (6 bases). The sample consisted of peripheral blood. In DNA, the CDR3 is TGTGCCAGCAGTGTTACCGGGACAATCGGCAATCAGCCCCAGCATTTT. This codes for CASSVTGTIGNQPQHF.